This T cell receptor (beta chain) is from a study of cytomegalovirus exposure and HLA in healthy donors. Study results and limitations: CMV serostatus was the only immune exposure information that was available. Association of approximately 18,000 TCR beta sequences with HLA alleles was found at 0.05 false discovery rate in a later analysis.

With 60 Vbeta and 13 Jbeta primers, the PCR was carried out. The assay was immunoSEQ multiplex PCR, and TCRdb's table has in-frame clones only and misses some. Among some 150,000 clones listed, around four fifths were seen once. Points on this clone: Its target is unknown.

The CDR3 length is 13 residues. Germline V gene data show CDR1 as SGHTS and CDR2 as YDEGEE. After removal of 4 bases from V and 3 bases from J, the junction contained 4 bases not matched to a gene. The chain is built from TRBV5-8 and TRBJ2-7; 7 positions agree with TRBD1. This clonotype was obtained from a woman aged 35 to 49 in good health and CMV-seronegative. Sequencing input: PBMCs. CDR3 region: CASSQGQHYEQYF. The CDR3 bases are TGTGCCAGCAGCCAGGGACAGCACTACGAGCAGTACTTC. Complete variable domain (other parts from reference TRBV5-8 and TRBJ2-7): EAGVTQSPTHLIKTRGQQATLRCSPISGHTSVYWYQQALGLGLQFLLWYDEGEERNRGNFPPRFSGRQFPNYSSELNVNALELEDSALYLCASSQGQHYEQYFGPGTRLTVT.